These 9 T cell receptor beta chains were all obtained from the same sample, sequenced in a study of human T cells and chemical hapten exposure. Time point reported: patch test 2, 6 weeks after DPC sensitization. As for treatment: therapeutic diphenylcyclopropenone sensitization with weekly scalp DPC. TCRdb reanalysed the RACE reads using MiXCR and keeps one entry per CDR3 protein. In the table there are some 82,000 distinct CDR3 sequences, around 6.7% of which are singletons. Sequenced material: whole blood, taken in connection with sensitization to the hapten diphenylcyclopropenone (DPC). The receptors were sampled from a woman in her 30s with alopecia areata. Some clones in this sample may be carry-over from other donors' samples.

The chain links TRBV30 to TRBJ1-2; D call uncertain. The germline V gene has CDR1 GTSNPN and CDR2 SVGIG (reference sequence). CDR3 length: 13 amino acids. Trimming removed 0 bases from V and 7 bases from J, with 12 bases in between. The CDR3 reads CAWSVSVGVGYTF. CDR3 sequence (DNA): TGTGCCTGGAGTGTATCGGTCGGGGTTGGCTACACCTTC.

In its sample, this clonotype was seen many times. This chain connects TRBV7-3 to TRBJ2-2; D unresolved. The CDR3 consists of 14 residues. V shed 3 bases and J shed 4 bases, with 9 bases lying between them. Germline CDR1 SGHTA, CDR2 FQGTGA. This CDR3 reads CASSFKGGTGELFF. CDR3 nucleotides: TGTGCCAGCAGCTTCAAGGGCGGCACCGGGGAGCTGTTTTTT. The whole variable domain, filled in from reference TRBV7-3 and TRBJ2-2, reads GAGVSQTPSNKVTEKGKYVELRCDPISGHTALYWYRQSLGQGPEFLIYFQGTGAADDSGLPNDRFFAVRPEGSVSTLKIQRTERGDSAVYLCASSFKGGTGELFFGEGSRLTVL.

This clonotype was seen only a few times. V gene TRBV3-1 combines with J gene TRBJ2-3; unclear D gene. The germline V and J ends were trimmed by 4 bases and 0 bases, with 20 bases remaining between them. Germline CDR1 reads LGHDT; CDR2 reads YNNKEL (reference sequence). The CDR3 spans 18 residues. The CDR3, as DNA: TGTGCCAGCAGCCGGATCCGCTCAACTCGCCTAAGCACAGATACGCAGTATTTT. Protein sequence: CASSRIRSTRLSTDTQYF.

This chain uses TRBV14 with TRBJ1-4; D unclear. The CDR3 has 16 amino acids. Between the trimmed V and J ends, which lost 5 bases and 0 bases, there was a span of 13 bases. Germline loops: CDR1 SGHDN, CDR2 FVKESK. CDR3 amino acids: CASSFRHLATNEKLFF. The CDR3 DNA reads as TGTGCCAGCAGCTTTCGACACCTAGCAACTAATGAAAAACTGTTTTTT. Full variable domain (rest looked up from reference TRBV14 and TRBJ1-4): EAGVTQFPSHSVIEKGQTVTLRCDPISGHDNLYWYRRVMGKEIKFLLHFVKESKQDESGMPNNRFLAERTGGTYSTLKVQPAELEDSGVYFCASSFRHLATNEKLFFGSGTQLSVL.

This clonotype was observed a few times. V usage is TRBV27 and J usage is TRBJ2-3; the D call may be TRBD1 or TRBD2 (5 bases each). V lost 6 bases and J 3 bases, leaving 10 bases between the germline ends. The germline V gene has CDR1 MNHEY and CDR2 SMNVEV (reference sequence). CDR3 length: 13 amino acids. The CDR3 sequence: CASSRDATDTQYF. The CDR3 nucleotides are TGTGCCAGCAGCCGGGACGCAACAGATACGCAGTATTTT.

In this sample, this clonotype turned up many times. The rearrangement joins TRBV7-2 to TRBJ2-3; 7 nucleotides line up with TRBD2. Germline CDR1 SGHTA, CDR2 FQGNSA. V was clipped by 6 bases and J by 2 bases; unmatched bases: 11. The CDR3 consists of 16 residues. The CDR3 is CASRPSRGFYTDTQYF. The CDR3 nucleotides read TGTGCCAGCAGACCGTCGCGGGGGTTCTACACAGATACGCAGTATTTT.

V usage is TRBV30 and J usage is TRBJ1-3; possible D gene TRBD1, 6 bases. Trimming removed 7 bases from V and 2 bases from J, with 12 bases in between. The CDR3 runs 13 residues. Germline CDR1 is GTSNPN and CDR2 is SVGIG (reference sequence). This CDR3 reads CASPGVTGNTIYF. The CDR3 DNA reads as TGTGCCTCACCAGGGGTTACTGGAAACACCATATATTTT.

The sample holds many counts of this clonotype. The V call is TRBV5-1, the J call TRBJ2-5, with 10 bases aligning to TRBD2. Germline loops: CDR1 SGHRS, CDR2 YFSETQ. This CDR3 contains 17 residues. Trimming at V came to 4 bases and at J to 8 bases, leaving 17 bases not matched to a gene. The CDR3 here is CASSLLAGDIASSTQYF. CDR3 bases: TGCGCCAGCAGCCTTCTAGCGGGGGACATTGCCTCTAGCACCCAGTACTTC.

This chain connects TRBV5-4 to TRBJ1-4; D is unclear. CDR1 SGHNT and CDR2 YYREEE come from the germline V gene (reference sequence). CDR3 length: 13 amino acids. Trimming pared 5 bases from V and 6 bases from J, leaving 11 bases between. CDR3 sequence: CASRSGLDEKLFF. Here the CDR3 DNA reads TGTGCCAGCAGGTCGGGTCTCGATGAAAAACTGTTTTTT.